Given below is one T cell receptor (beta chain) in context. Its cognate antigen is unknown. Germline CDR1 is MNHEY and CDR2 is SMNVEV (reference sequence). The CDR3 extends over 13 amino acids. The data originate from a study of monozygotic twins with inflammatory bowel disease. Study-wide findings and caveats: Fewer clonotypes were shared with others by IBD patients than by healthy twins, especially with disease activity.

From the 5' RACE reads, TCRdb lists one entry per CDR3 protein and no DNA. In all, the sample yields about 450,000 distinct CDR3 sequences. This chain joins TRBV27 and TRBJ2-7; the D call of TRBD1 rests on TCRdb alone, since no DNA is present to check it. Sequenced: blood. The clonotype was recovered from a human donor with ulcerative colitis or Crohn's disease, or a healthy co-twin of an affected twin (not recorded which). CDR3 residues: CASSTPDGYEQYF.